This note documents a single T cell receptor (beta chain) sequence. Its antigen is not identified. Looked up from germline, CDR1 is MNHEY and CDR2 is SMNVEV (reference sequence). CDR3 length: 16 residues. The trim removed 2 bases at V and 1 base at J, leaving 7 bases unmatched. This entry is derived from a study of graft-versus-host responses after intestinal transplantation. In the study overall: Uniformly, recipients were administered anti-thymocyte globulin induction with subsequent tacrolimus and steroids for approximately 3 years.

The table came from immunoSEQ multiplex PCR; TCRdb's copy has only in-frame clones and leaves some out. The sample lists under 100,000 clones, 85% to 95% occurring once. General observations from the study: Early post-transplant HvG declines were associated with peak circulating GvH clone levels. Investigators detected GvH clones in recipient marrow, with some emerging earlier in ileum or blood. High graft-versus-host to host-versus-graft T cell clonal ratios marked allografts of patients with graft-donor macrochimerism.

This chain links TRBV27 with TRBJ1-1; TRBD1 matches at 7 bases. This clonotype was obtained from a human donor who was the organ donor for an intestinal transplant. The specimen was unstimulated CD8+ T cells sorted from spleen or lymph node cells, collected before transplant. DNA of the CDR3: TGTGCCAGCAGTTTAGGAGGGGGCGCCCCGAACACTGAAGCTTTCTTT. Residues: CASSLGGGAPNTEAFF.